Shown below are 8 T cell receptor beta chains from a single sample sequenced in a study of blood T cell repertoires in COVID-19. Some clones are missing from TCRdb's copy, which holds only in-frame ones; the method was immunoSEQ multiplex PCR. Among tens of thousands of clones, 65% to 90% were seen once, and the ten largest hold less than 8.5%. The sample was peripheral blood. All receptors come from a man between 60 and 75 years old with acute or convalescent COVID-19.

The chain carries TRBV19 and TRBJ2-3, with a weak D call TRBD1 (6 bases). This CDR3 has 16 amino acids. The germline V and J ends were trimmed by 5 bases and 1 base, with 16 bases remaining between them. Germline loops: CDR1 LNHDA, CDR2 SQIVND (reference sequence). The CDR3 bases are TGTGCCAGTAGTGCTCAACAGGGATGGGGCACAGATACGCAGTATTTT. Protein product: CASSAQQGWGTDTQYF.

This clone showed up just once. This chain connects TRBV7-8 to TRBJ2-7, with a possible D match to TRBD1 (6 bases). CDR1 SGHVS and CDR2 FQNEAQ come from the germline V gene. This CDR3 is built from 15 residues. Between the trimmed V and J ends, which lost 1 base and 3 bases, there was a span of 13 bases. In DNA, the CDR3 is TGTGCCAGCAGCTTAGGGGGCAGGGGCGGCTACGAGCAGTACTTC. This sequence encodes CASSLGGRGGYEQYF.

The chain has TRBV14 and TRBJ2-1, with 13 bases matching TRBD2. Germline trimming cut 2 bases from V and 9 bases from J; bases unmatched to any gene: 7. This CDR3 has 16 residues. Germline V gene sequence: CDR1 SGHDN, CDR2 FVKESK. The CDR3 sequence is CASSQLGLAGLTEQFF. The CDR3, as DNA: TGTGCCAGCAGCCAACTGGGACTAGCGGGATTGACTGAGCAGTTCTTC.

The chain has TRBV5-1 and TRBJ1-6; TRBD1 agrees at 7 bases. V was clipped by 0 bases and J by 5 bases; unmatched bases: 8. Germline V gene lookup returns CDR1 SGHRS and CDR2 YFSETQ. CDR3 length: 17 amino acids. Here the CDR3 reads CASSLDSRGQNNSPLHF. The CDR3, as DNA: TGCGCCAGCAGCTTGGACTCTCGGGGACAGAATAATTCACCCCTCCACTTT.

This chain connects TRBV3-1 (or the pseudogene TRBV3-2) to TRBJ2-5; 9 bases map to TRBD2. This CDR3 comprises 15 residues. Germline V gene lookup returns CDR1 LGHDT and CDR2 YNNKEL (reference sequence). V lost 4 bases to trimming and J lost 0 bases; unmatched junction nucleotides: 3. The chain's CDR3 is CASSLGLANQETQYF. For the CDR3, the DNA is TGTGCCAGCAGCCTAGGACTAGCGAACCAAGAGACCCAGTACTTC.

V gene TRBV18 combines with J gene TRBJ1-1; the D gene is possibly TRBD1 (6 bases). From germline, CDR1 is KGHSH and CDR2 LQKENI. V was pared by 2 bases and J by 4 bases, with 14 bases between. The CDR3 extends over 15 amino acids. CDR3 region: CASSPVRQAGTEAFF. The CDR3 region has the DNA TGTGCCAGCTCACCAGTGAGACAGGCGGGCACTGAAGCTTTCTTT. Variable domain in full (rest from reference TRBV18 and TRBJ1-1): NAGVMQNPRHLVRRRGQEARLRCSPMKGHSHVYWYRQLPEEGLKFMVYLQKENIIDESGMPKERFSAEFPKEGPSILRIQQVVRGDSAAYFCASSPVRQAGTEAFFGQGTRLTVV.

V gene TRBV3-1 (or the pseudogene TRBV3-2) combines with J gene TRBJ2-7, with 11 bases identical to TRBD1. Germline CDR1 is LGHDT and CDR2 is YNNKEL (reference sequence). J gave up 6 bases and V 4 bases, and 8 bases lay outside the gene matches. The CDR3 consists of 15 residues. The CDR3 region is CASSLEDRGLFEQYF. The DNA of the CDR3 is TGTGCCAGCAGCCTAGAGGACAGGGGGCTTTTCGAGCAGTACTTC.

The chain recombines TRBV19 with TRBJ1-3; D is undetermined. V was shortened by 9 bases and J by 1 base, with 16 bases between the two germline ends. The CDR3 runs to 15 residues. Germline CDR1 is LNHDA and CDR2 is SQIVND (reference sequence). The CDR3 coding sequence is TGTGCCAGCACCCTTACCCTCCTATCTGGAAACACCATATATTTT. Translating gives CASTLTLLSGNTIYF.